This TCR beta chain stems from a study of cytomegalovirus exposure and HLA in healthy donors. The wider study: Among the roughly 400 genotyped donors, 81% were placed in the Caucasian-associated ancestry cluster. Findings of the study overall: Most TCR sequences proved rare, with some public TCRs found in many donors. Donors belonging to an Asian-associated ancestry cluster reportedly showed fewer N-insertions in productive TCRs than the approximately 640-donor mean, according to what a later analysis found. Further analysis was carried out later, and it showed several of the most significant clusters appearing linked to common viral pathogens.

This clone was seen only once. Its target is not known. Other DNA sequences in this sample translate to the same CDR3. Primers included in the PCR were 60 Vbeta and 13 Jbeta primers. Libraries were prepared by immunoSEQ multiplex PCR; TCRdb keeps only in-frame clonotypes and omits some of them. Of about 68,000 clones detected, about 81% appear once; the ten largest clones hold about 6.5%. Germline V CDR1 and CDR2: SGHNT, YYREEE (reference sequence). The J segment lost 10 bases and the V segment lost 4 bases, leaving 7 bases of the junction unmatched. The CDR3 covers 14 residues. This clonotype originated in a human donor in good health. Material for sequencing was PBMCs. The chain combines TRBV5-4 with TRBJ1-6; 8 bases fit TRBD1. The CDR3 region has the DNA TGTGCCAGCAGCACGGGACAGGTTCTCTCACCCCTCCACTTT. Translated, it gives CASSTGQVLSPLHF.